This T cell receptor (beta chain) was captured by sequencing in a study of blood T cell repertoires in COVID-19. About the research overall: COVID-19 samples, acute and convalescent, were from the United States, Italy and Spain.

Authors' processing steps: It was from reference gene primer amplification that nucleated cell counts were estimated. Assay: immunoSEQ multiplex PCR; the TCRdb copy retains only in-frame clones and omits some. V and J calls and clone size come straight from that table; D and trimming were deduced from the DNA. This sample has 120,000 or so clones, with around three quarters found just once. Trimming took 0 bases from V and 5 from J; bases not matched to a gene: 4. CDR3 length: 17 amino acids. Germline V gene sequence: CDR1 SGHTA, CDR2 FQGNSA. The clonotype comes from a man aged 40-49 years with active or convalescent COVID-19. This chain connects TRBV7-2 to TRBJ2-1, with TRBD2 identical over 13 bases. Specimen: peripheral blood. The CDR3: CASSLAQTSGGHNEQFF. CDR3 nucleotides: TGTGCCAGCAGCTTAGCCCAGACTAGCGGGGGGCACAATGAGCAGTTCTTC.